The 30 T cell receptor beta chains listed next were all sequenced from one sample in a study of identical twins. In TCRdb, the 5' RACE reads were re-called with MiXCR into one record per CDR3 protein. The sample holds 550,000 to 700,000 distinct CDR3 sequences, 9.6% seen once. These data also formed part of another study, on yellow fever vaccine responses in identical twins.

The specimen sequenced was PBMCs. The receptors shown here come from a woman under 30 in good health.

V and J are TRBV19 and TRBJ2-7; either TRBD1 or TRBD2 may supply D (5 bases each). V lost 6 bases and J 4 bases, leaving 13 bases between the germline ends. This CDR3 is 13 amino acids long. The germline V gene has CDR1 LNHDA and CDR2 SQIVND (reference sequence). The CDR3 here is CASRFQGAYEQYF. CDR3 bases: TGTGCCAGTAGATTTCAGGGAGCGTACGAGCAGTACTTC.

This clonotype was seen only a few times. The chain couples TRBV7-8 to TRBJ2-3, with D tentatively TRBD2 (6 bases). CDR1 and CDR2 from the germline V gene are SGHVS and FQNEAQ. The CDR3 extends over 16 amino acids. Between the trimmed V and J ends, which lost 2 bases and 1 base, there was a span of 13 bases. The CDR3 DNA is TGTGCCAGCAGCTTATTGGGGACGGGAGGCACAGATACGCAGTATTTT. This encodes CASSLLGTGGTDTQYF.

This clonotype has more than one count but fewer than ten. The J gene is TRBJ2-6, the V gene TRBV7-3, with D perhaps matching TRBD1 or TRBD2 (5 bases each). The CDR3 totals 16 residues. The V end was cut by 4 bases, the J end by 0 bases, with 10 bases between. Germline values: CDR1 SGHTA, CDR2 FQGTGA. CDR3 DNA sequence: TGTGCCAGCAGCTCGGGACCGAACTCTGGGGCCAACGTCCTGACTTTC. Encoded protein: CASSSGPNSGANVLTF.

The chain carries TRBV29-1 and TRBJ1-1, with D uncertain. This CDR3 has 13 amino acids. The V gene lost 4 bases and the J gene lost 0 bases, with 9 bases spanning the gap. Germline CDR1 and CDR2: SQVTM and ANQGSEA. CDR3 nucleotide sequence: TGCAGCGTTGGAAGAGGGCTGAACACTGAAGCTTTCTTT. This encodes CSVGRGLNTEAFF.

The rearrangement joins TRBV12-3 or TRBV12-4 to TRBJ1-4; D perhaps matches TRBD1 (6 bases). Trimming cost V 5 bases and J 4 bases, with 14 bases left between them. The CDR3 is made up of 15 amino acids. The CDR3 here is CASSPDRSLNEKLFF. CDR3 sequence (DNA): TGTGCCAGCAGTCCTGACAGGTCCCTTAATGAAAAACTGTTTTTT.

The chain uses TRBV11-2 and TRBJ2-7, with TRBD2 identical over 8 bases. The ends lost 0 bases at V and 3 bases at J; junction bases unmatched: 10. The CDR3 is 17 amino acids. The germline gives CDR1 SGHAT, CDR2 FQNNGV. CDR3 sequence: CASSLEGSGKRGYEQYF. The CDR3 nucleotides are TGTGCCAGCAGCTTAGAGGGTAGCGGGAAAAGGGGCTACGAGCAGTACTTC. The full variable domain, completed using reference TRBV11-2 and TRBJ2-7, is EAGVAQSPRYKIIEKRQSVAFWCNPISGHATLYWYQQILGQGPKLLIQFQNNGVVDDSQLPKDRFSAERLKGVDSTLKIQPAKLEDSAVYLCASSLEGSGKRGYEQYFGPGTRLTVT.

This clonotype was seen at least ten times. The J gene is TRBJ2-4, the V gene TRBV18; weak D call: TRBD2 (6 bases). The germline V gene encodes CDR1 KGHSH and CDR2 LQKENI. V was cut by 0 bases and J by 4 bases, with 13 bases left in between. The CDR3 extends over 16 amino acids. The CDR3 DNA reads TGTGCCAGCTCACCACCTAGTACAGCGGGTAAAAACATTCAGTACTTC. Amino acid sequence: CASSPPSTAGKNIQYF.

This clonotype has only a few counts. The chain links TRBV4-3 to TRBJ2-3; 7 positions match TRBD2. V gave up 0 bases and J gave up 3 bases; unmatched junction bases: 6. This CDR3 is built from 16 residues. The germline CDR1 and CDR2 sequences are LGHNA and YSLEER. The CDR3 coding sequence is TGCGCCAGCAGCCAAGATCTAGCGGTGGTGACAGATACGCAGTATTTT. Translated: CASSQDLAVVTDTQYF.

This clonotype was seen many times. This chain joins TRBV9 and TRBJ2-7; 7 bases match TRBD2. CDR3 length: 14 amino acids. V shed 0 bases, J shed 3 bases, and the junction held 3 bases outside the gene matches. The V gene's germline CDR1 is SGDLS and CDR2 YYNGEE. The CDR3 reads CASSVAGGGYEQYF. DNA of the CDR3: TGTGCCAGCAGCGTAGCTGGCGGGGGCTACGAGCAGTACTTC.

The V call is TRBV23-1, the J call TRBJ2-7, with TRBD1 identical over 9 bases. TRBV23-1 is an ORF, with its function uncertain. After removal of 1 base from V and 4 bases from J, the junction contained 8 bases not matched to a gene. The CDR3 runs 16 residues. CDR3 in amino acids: CASSQFFPGQGYEQYF. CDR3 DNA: TGCGCCAGCAGTCAATTCTTTCCGGGACAGGGTTACGAGCAGTACTTC.

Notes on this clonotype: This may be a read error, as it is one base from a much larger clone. The CDR3 spells CAGSPQVARSTDTQYF. The CDR3 nucleotides read TGTGCCGGCAGTCCACAGGTTGCCAGAAGCACAGATACGCAGTATTTT. This chain links TRBV12-3 or TRBV12-4 with TRBJ2-3; TRBD1 might be the D (5 bases). The CDR3 extends over 16 amino acids.

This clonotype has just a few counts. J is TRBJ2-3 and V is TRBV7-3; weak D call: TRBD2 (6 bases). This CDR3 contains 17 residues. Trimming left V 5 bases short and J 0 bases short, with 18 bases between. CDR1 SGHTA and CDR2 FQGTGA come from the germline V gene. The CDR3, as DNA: TGTGCCAGCAGCGAGCACCGACTAGTGTCTAGCACAGATACGCAGTATTTT. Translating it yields CASSEHRLVSSTDTQYF. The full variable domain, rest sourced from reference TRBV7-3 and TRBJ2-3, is GAGVSQTPSNKVTEKGKYVELRCDPISGHTALYWYRQSLGQGPEFLIYFQGTGAADDSGLPNDRFFAVRPEGSVSTLKIQRTERGDSAVYLCASSEHRLVSSTDTQYFGPGTRLTVL.

The CDR3 loop reads CASSKSQVETQYF. CDR3 nucleotide sequence: TGTGCCAGCAGCAAAAGCCAGGTTGAGACCCAGTACTTC. The chain couples TRBV11-2 to TRBJ2-5; no firm D call. Trimming took 5 bases from V and 5 from J, leaving 12 bases between them. There are 13 residues in the CDR3. Germline V CDR1 and CDR2: SGHAT, FQNNGV.

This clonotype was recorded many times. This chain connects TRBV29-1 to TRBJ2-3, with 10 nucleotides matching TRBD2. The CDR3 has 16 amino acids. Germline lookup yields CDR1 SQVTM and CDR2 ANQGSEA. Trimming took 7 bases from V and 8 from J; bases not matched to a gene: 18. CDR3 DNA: TGCAGCGCGACGAATTTAGCGGGAGGCCCTCAGGGTACGCAGTATTTT. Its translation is CSATNLAGGPQGTQYF.

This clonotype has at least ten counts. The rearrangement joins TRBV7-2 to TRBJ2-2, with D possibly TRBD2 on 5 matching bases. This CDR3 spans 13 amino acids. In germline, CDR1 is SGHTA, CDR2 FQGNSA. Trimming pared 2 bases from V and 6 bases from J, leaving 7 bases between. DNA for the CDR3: TGTGCCAGCAGCTTAATACTAGCCGGGGAGCTGTTTTTT. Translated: CASSLILAGELFF.

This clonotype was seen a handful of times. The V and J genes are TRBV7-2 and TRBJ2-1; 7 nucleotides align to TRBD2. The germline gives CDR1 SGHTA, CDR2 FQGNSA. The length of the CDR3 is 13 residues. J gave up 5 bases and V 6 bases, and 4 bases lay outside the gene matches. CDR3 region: CASRGLGNNEQFF. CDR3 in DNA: TGTGCCAGCAGAGGACTAGGGAACAATGAGCAGTTCTTC.

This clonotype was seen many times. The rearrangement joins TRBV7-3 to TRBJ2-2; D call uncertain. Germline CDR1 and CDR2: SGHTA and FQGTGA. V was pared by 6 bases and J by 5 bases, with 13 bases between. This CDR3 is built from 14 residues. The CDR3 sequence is CASRPTAVTGELFF. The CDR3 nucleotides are TGTGCCAGCAGACCCACAGCAGTAACCGGGGAGCTGTTTTTT.

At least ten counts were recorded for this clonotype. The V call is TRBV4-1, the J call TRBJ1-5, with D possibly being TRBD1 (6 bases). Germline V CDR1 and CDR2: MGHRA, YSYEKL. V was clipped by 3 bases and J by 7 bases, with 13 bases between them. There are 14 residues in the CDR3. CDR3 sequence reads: CASSHLQGSQPQHF. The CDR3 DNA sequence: TGCGCCAGCAGCCATCTACAGGGAAGCCAGCCCCAGCATTTT.

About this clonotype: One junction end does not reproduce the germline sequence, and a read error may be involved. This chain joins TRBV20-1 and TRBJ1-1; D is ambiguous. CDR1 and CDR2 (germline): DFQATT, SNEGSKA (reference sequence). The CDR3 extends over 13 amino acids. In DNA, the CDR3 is TGCAGTGCCAGAGCCCCCGGGCTGGGGGAAGCTTTCTTT. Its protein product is CSARAPGLGEAFF.

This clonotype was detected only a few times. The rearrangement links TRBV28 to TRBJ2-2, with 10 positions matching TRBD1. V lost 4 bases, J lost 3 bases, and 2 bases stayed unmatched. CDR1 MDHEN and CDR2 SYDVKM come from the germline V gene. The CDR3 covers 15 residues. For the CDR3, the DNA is TGTGCCAGCAGTTCCGGACAGGGGGACACCGGGGAGCTGTTTTTT. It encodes CASSSGQGDTGELFF.

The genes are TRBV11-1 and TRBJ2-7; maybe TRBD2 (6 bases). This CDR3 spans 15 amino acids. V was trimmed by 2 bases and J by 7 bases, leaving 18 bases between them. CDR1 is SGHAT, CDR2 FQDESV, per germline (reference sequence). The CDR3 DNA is TGTGCCAGCAGCTTACTGGACTATGGGAATATTGAGCAGTACTTC. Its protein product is CASSLLDYGNIEQYF.

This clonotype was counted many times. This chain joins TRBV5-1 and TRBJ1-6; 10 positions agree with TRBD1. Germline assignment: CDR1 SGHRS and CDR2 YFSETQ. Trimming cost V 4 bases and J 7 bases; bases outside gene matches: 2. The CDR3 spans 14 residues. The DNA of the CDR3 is TGCGCCAGCAGCATGGGACAGGGGAATTCACCCCTCCACTTT. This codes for CASSMGQGNSPLHF.

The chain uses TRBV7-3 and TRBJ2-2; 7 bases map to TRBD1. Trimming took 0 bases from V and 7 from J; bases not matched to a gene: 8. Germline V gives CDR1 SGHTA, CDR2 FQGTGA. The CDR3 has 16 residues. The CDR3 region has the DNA TGTGCCAGCAGCTTAACACAGGGGCCCGAAGGCGGGGAGCTGTTTTTT. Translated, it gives CASSLTQGPEGGELFF. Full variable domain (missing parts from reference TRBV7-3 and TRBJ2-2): GAGVSQTPSNKVTEKGKYVELRCDPISGHTALYWYRQSLGQGPEFLIYFQGTGAADDSGLPNDRFFAVRPEGSVSTLKIQRTERGDSAVYLCASSLTQGPEGGELFFGEGSRLTVL.

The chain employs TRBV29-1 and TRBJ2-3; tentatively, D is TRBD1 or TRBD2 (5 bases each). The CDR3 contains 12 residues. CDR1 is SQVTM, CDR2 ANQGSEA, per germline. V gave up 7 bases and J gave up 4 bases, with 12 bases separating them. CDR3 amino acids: CSGGSVADTQYF. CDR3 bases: TGCAGCGGGGGGAGTGTGGCAGATACGCAGTATTTT.

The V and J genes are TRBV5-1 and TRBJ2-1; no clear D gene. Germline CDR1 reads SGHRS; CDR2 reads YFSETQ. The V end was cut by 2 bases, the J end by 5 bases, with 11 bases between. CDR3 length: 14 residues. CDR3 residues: CASSFPSSDNEQFF. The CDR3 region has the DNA TGCGCCAGCAGCTTTCCCAGTTCGGACAATGAGCAGTTCTTC.

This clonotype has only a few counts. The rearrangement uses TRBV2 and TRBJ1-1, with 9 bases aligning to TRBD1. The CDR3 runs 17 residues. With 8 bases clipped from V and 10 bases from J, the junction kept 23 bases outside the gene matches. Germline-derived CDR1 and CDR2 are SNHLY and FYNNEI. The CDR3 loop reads CASSAFDNGTGRLLAFF. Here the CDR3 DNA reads TGTGCCAGCTCCGCCTTCGACAACGGGACAGGGAGATTGCTAGCTTTCTTT.

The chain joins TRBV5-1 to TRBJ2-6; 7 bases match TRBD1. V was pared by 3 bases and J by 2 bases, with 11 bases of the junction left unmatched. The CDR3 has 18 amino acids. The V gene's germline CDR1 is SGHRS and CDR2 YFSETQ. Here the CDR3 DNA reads TGCGCCAGCAGCTCCTCCAGACAGGGAAGCACTGGGGCCAACGTCCTGACTTTC. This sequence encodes CASSSSRQGSTGANVLTF.

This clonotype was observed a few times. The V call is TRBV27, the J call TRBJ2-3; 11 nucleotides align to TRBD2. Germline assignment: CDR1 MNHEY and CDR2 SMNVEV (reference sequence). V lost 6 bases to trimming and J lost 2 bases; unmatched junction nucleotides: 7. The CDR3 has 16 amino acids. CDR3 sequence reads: CASRLIAGGVTDTQYF. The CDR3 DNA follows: TGTGCCAGCAGGTTAATAGCGGGAGGGGTCACAGATACGCAGTATTTT.

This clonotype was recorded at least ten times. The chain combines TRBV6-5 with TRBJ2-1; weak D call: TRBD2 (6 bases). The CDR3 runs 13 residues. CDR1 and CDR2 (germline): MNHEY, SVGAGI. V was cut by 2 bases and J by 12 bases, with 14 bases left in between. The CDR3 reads CASSYPGFGGQFF. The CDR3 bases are TGTGCCAGCAGTTACCCGGGTTTCGGGGGGCAGTTCTTC.

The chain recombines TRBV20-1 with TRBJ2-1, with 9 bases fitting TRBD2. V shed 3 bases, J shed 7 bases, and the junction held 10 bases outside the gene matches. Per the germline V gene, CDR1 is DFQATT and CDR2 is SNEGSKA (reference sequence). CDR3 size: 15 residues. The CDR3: CSASVSSSGTNEQFF. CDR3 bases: TGCAGTGCTAGCGTCTCGTCTAGCGGGACTAATGAGCAGTTCTTC.